What follows are 28 T cell receptor beta chains derived from one specimen sequenced in a study of breast tumors, draining lymph nodes, adjacent tissues. Axillary draining lymph nodes of breast cancer patients supplied the node samples. One entry per CDR3 protein results from TCRdb running MiXCR on the multiplex PCR reads. The sample holds approximately 190,000 distinct CDR3 sequences, about 32% seen once. Sequenced material: axillary lymph node tissue. Every receptor here comes from a female donor with breast cancer. Some clones in this sample may be carry-over from other donors' samples.

The CDR3 reads CASRGTGGSGEKLFF. CDR3 DNA sequence: TGTGCCAGCAGGGGGACAGGGGGGTCAGGTGAAAAACTGTTTTTT. The rearrangement joins TRBV2 to TRBJ1-4, with 11 positions matching TRBD1. CDR1 is SNHLY and CDR2 is FYNNEI in the germline V gene. The CDR3 is 15 amino acids. Unmatched junction bases numbered 7, after V lost 6 bases and J lost 7 bases.

This clonotype was detected ten times or more. This chain joins TRBV6-5 and TRBJ1-6, with D maybe TRBD1 (6 bases). Trimming shortened V by 6 bases and J by 9 bases, and 15 bases separated the two germline ends. CDR3 length: 14 residues. Germline V lookup: CDR1 MNHEY, CDR2 SVGAGI. In DNA form, the CDR3 reads TGTGCCAGCAGACAGGGCCCTAGGGCTTCACCCCTCCACTTT. Its translation is CASRQGPRASPLHF.

J is TRBJ2-7 and V is TRBV18; 9 bases agree with TRBD2. The germline V gene encodes CDR1 KGHSH and CDR2 LQKENI. V shed 2 bases and J 0 bases; nucleotides not matched to a gene: 5. The CDR3 spans 16 residues. CDR3 sequence reads: CASSPSLAGLSYEQYF. CDR3 sequence (DNA): TGTGCCAGCTCACCATCTCTAGCGGGGCTCTCCTACGAGCAGTACTTC. Supplemented by reference TRBV18 and TRBJ2-7, the full variable domain reads NAGVMQNPRHLVRRRGQEARLRCSPMKGHSHVYWYRQLPEEGLKFMVYLQKENIIDESGMPKERFSAEFPKEGPSILRIQQVVRGDSAAYFCASSPSLAGLSYEQYFGPGTRLTVT.

Many counts were recorded for this clonotype. A much larger clone is a single base away; this may be a read error. The chain carries TRBV6-5 and TRBJ1-6; no definite D call. The CDR3 totals 14 residues. Between the trimmed V and J ends, which lost 5 bases and 7 bases, there was a span of 12 bases. The germline CDR1 and CDR2 sequences are MNHEY and SVGAGI. The CDR3: CASSHDGLNSPLHF. CDR3 nucleotides: TGTGCCAGCAGTCACGACGGGTTGAATTCACCCCTCCACTTT.

This clonotype was observed at least ten times. The chain combines TRBV12-3 or TRBV12-4 with TRBJ2-3; the D gene is possibly TRBD2 (5 bases). The length of the CDR3 is 15 residues. The V gene lost 0 bases and the J gene lost 1 base, with 8 bases spanning the gap. The CDR3 protein is CASSLAGSGTDTQYF. The CDR3 nucleotides read TGTGCCAGCAGTTTAGCGGGTAGCGGCACAGATACGCAGTATTTT.

Many counts were recorded for this clonotype. This rearrangement joins TRBV19 to TRBJ1-6, with a weak D call TRBD1 (5 bases). In germline, CDR1 is LNHDA, CDR2 SQIVND (reference sequence). V lost 7 bases and J 5 bases, leaving 18 bases between the germline ends. This CDR3 has 16 residues. Written as DNA, the CDR3 is TGTGCCAGTACCCGGGAAGGGGTTCGCAATAATTCACCCCTCCACTTT. It is translated as CASTREGVRNNSPLHF.

This clonotype has more than one count but fewer than ten. The CDR3 ends on some other residue instead of the conserved phenylalanine or tryptophan, so this is likely a read error. V and J are TRBV19 and TRBJ2-1; 11 nucleotides match TRBD2. J was trimmed by 5 bases and V by 4 bases; bases with no gene match: 7. The germline gives CDR1 LNHDA, CDR2 SQIVND (reference sequence). CDR3 size: 16 residues. Written as DNA, the CDR3 is TGTGCCAGTAGTAGGGGACTAGCGGACTACCACAATGAGCAGTTCTCC. This encodes CASSRGLADYHNEQFS.

This clonotype occurred many times. The chain is built from TRBV7-9 and TRBJ2-1, with a possible D match to TRBD1 (5 bases). This CDR3 spans 13 amino acids. CDR1 and CDR2 (germline): SEHNR, FQNEAQ (reference sequence). Trimming removed 5 bases at V and 8 bases at J, with 13 bases between. CDR3 region: CASSPNRFHEQFF. The CDR3 DNA is TGTGCCAGCAGCCCCAACAGGTTCCATGAGCAGTTCTTC.

This clonotype was seen ten or more times. V and J are TRBV11-2 and TRBJ2-1; the match to TRBD1 covers 9 bases. Trimming removed 1 base from V and 15 bases from J; junction bases left unmatched: 7. CDR1 is SGHAT, CDR2 FQNNGV, per germline. The CDR3 runs to 13 residues. CDR3 in DNA: TGTGCCAGCAGCTTAGTAGGCGGGACAGGGTGGTTCTTC. This sequence encodes CASSLVGGTGWFF.

The chain employs TRBV15 and TRBJ2-5, with 8 bases lining up with TRBD1. Germline V lookup: CDR1 LNHNV, CDR2 YYDKDF (reference sequence). Losses at the gene ends were 5 bases for V and 6 bases for J; bases not matched to a gene: 8. The CDR3 has 14 residues. The CDR3, as DNA: TGTGCCACCAGCTTGGACAGGGTGGGAAAGACCCAGTACTTC. It codes for CATSLDRVGKTQYF.

This clonotype showed up just a few times. This chain uses TRBV3-1 with TRBJ1-1; D is unclear. V was cut by 4 bases and J by 2 bases, with 11 bases left in between. Germline V gene data show CDR1 as LGHDT and CDR2 as YNNKEL (reference sequence). The CDR3 has 14 amino acids. The CDR3 sequence: CASSLRQANTEAFF. CDR3 in DNA: TGTGCCAGCAGCCTTAGACAAGCCAACACTGAAGCTTTCTTT.

This clonotype has a count of ten or more. The rearrangement joins TRBV2 to TRBJ2-6; D uncertain. The CDR3 is made up of 15 amino acids. Trimming cost V 7 bases and J 1 base, with 11 bases left between them. Germline V gene sequence: CDR1 SNHLY, CDR2 FYNNEI. The CDR3 coding sequence is TGTGCCAGCACCCCCATCAGGTCTGGGGCCAACGTCCTGACTTTC. Translated: CASTPIRSGANVLTF.

This clonotype was detected many times. The J gene is TRBJ2-7, the V gene TRBV12-3 or TRBV12-4, with TRBD1 matching 9 bases. Unmatched junction bases numbered 13, after V lost 3 bases and J lost 7 bases. This CDR3 contains 16 residues. CDR3 nucleotide sequence: TGTGCCAGCAGTTTGGGATGGGGGACAGGGTTATCGGAGCAGTACTTC. This codes for CASSLGWGTGLSEQYF.

This clonotype was seen many times. The chain has TRBV9 and TRBJ1-2; TRBD1 matches at 7 bases. Germline V gene data show CDR1 as SGDLS and CDR2 as YYNGEE. The CDR3 is 15 residues long. Trimming at V came to 0 bases and at J to 4 bases, leaving 6 bases not matched to a gene. As DNA, the CDR3 is TGTGCCAGCAGCGTAGAGGCAGGGGGGCCCTATGGCTACACCTTC. Translated: CASSVEAGGPYGYTF.

A note on this clonotype: This sequence may be a read error, since a much larger clone differs from it by one base. The chain uses TRBV4-3 and TRBJ1-2, with no clear D. This CDR3 region has 15 residues. From germline, CDR1 is LGHNA and CDR2 YSLEER. This CDR3 is CASSQRPGLSYGYPF. For the CDR3, the DNA is TGCGCCAGCAGCCAAAGACCGGGGTTGAGCTATGGCTACCCCTTC.

This clonotype was counted at least ten times. This CDR3 reads CASSLSGGANQPQHF. DNA for the CDR3: TGTGCCAGCAGTTTATCGGGGGGGGCCAATCAGCCCCAGCATTTT. The chain has TRBV28 and TRBJ1-5; weak D call: TRBD1 (6 bases). There are 15 residues in the CDR3. The V end was cut by 1 base, the J end by 3 bases, with 10 bases between. Germline lookup yields CDR1 MDHEN and CDR2 SYDVKM. The full variable domain, its missing parts supplied by reference TRBV28 and TRBJ1-5, is DVKVTQSSRYLVKRTGEKVFLECVQDMDHENMFWYRQDPGLGLRLIYFSYDVKMKEKGDIPEGYSVSREKKERFSLILESASTNQTSMYLCASSLSGGANQPQHFGDGTRLSIL.

The table lists this clonotype with many counts. The chain employs TRBV5-1 and TRBJ2-5; no reliable D call. Germline loops: CDR1 SGHRS, CDR2 YFSETQ. CDR3 size: 12 residues. The V and J ends lost 6 bases and 5 bases respectively, with 11 bases between them. CDR3 sequence (DNA): TGCGCCAGCAAGGGTTTAGGTGAGACCCAGTACTTC. Translated: CASKGLGETQYF.

On this clonotype: Relative to the germline gene, one junction end is altered; a read error may explain this. The V and J genes are TRBV11-2 and TRBJ2-1, with D unclear. In germline, CDR1 is SGHAT, CDR2 FQNNGV. The CDR3 covers 15 residues. As DNA, the CDR3 is TGTGTCAGCAGCTTATCGAGGCAGGAATCGTTTGAGCAGTTCTTC. This codes for CVSSLSRQESFEQFF.

The sample holds many counts of this clonotype. The chain has TRBV9 and TRBJ2-1, with 7 bases matching TRBD1. The CDR3 consists of 15 residues. Germline values: CDR1 SGDLS, CDR2 YYNGEE. Trimming took 0 bases from V and 1 from J; bases not matched to a gene: 1. The CDR3 nucleotides are TGTGCCAGCAGCGTAGAGGGGGCTTCCTACAATGAGCAGTTCTTC. As protein: CASSVEGASYNEQFF.

This clonotype was detected many times. The rearrangement links TRBV11-2 to TRBJ2-1; a weak D match, TRBD2 (6 bases). Trimming took 5 bases from V and 1 from J, leaving 9 bases between them. This CDR3 contains 14 residues. CDR1 and CDR2 from the germline V gene are SGHAT and FQNNGV. In nucleotides, the CDR3 is TGTGCCAGCAGCCCGGACTATTCCTACAATGAGCAGTTCTTC. Its protein product is CASSPDYSYNEQFF.

This clonotype was found many times. The rearrangement uses TRBV13 and TRBJ1-6, with 7 bases identical to TRBD1. The germline CDR1 and CDR2 sequences are PRHDT and FYEKMQ (reference sequence). The CDR3 has 14 residues. V was pared by 5 bases and J by 4 bases, with 2 bases of the junction left unmatched. In DNA, the CDR3 is TGTGCCAGCAGCGTGGGACAGTATAATTCACCCCTCCACTTT. Translated, it gives CASSVGQYNSPLHF.

The J gene is TRBJ2-7, the V gene TRBV14; TRBD1 aligns across 9 bases. The CDR3 loop spans 17 amino acids. Germline V lookup: CDR1 SGHDN, CDR2 FVKESK. V shed 4 bases, J shed 3 bases, and the junction held 13 bases outside the gene matches. In DNA, the CDR3 is TGTGCCAGCAGCCGGAGGATGAGCAAGGGACAGGGCTACGAGCAGTACTTC. This codes for CASSRRMSKGQGYEQYF. Drawing the rest from reference TRBV14 and TRBJ2-7, the complete variable domain is EAGVTQFPSHSVIEKGQTVTLRCDPISGHDNLYWYRRVMGKEIKFLLHFVKESKQDESGMPNNRFLAERTGGTYSTLKVQPAELEDSGVYFCASSRRMSKGQGYEQYFGPGTRLTVT.

This clonotype was picked up many times. This sequence joins TRBV12-3 or TRBV12-4 and TRBJ2-6, with D uncertain. V lost 6 bases to trimming and J lost 2 bases, with 11 bases between them. There are 15 residues in the CDR3. The CDR3 nucleotides read TGTGCCAGCAGACCAGACAAGGCTGGGGCCAACGTCCTGACTTTC. It yields the protein CASRPDKAGANVLTF.

The chain uses TRBV3-1 and TRBJ2-1; D gene uncertain. The V end lost 0 bases, the J end lost 3 bases, and 12 bases lay between the germline ends. The CDR3 totals 16 residues. Per the germline V gene, CDR1 is LGHDT and CDR2 is YNNKEL (reference sequence). CDR3 sequence: CASSQEGRANYNEQFF. The CDR3 bases are TGTGCCAGCAGCCAAGAAGGTCGGGCTAACTACAATGAGCAGTTCTTC.

The genes are TRBV2 and TRBJ1-4; D perhaps matches TRBD1 (5 bases). Germline CDR1 SNHLY, CDR2 FYNNEI. V was cut by 4 bases and J by 3 bases, with 12 bases left in between. The CDR3 is 15 residues long. This chain's CDR3 is CASSVDGAANEKLFF. CDR3 coding DNA: TGTGCCAGCAGTGTCGACGGGGCCGCTAATGAAAAACTGTTTTTT.

This clonotype showed up just once. This rearrangement joins TRBV20-1 to TRBJ2-7; maybe TRBD2 (6 bases). Germline CDR1 reads DFQATT; CDR2 reads SNEGSKA (reference sequence). The V end was cut by 8 bases, the J end by 6 bases, with 20 bases between. CDR3 length: 13 residues. CDR3 in amino acids: CSLRGTRKGEQYF. CDR3 bases: TGCAGTTTACGGGGGACTCGGAAAGGCGAGCAGTACTTC.

With regard to this clonotype: A clone one base away is much larger, so this may be a read error. V gene TRBV20-1 combines with J gene TRBJ2-3; 8 bases are a match to TRBD2. Trimming cost V 2 bases and J 8 bases; bases outside gene matches: 9. Germline V gives CDR1 DFQATT, CDR2 SNEGSKA (reference sequence). The CDR3 extends over 14 amino acids. This CDR3 reads CSARPGLVVATQYF. The CDR3 DNA follows: TGCAGTGCTAGACCGGGACTAGTCGTCGCTACGCAGTATTTT.

CDR3 nucleotide sequence: TGTGCCAGCGAGACTCTAGCCAAAAACATTCAGTACTTC. Residues: CASETLAKNIQYF. This chain uses TRBV6-2 or TRBV6-3 with TRBJ2-4; no clear D gene. Trimming took off 8 bases at V and 0 bases at J, with 8 bases between the two ends. Per the germline V gene, CDR1 is MNHEY and CDR2 is SVGEGT. The CDR3 runs to 13 residues.